Each of the 8 T cell receptor beta chains below was sequenced from the same sample in a study of blood T cells in healthy people across ages. The use of a sample-barcoded 5' primer and a J-beta primer mix characterized a second PCR of about 7 to 12 cycles. TCRdb fed the 5' RACE reads into MiXCR, producing one record per CDR3 protein. The sample lists about 1.8 million distinct CDR3 sequences; around 50% were seen once. The sequencing input was blood. These receptors were taken from a woman in her thirties or forties in good health.

This clonotype showed up just a few times. The gene calls are TRBV28 and TRBJ2-3; perhaps TRBD2 as D (6 bases). The length of the CDR3 is 15 residues. Germline-derived CDR1 and CDR2 are MDHEN and SYDVKM. V dropped 5 bases and J dropped 1 base, with 13 bases sitting between them. The DNA for the CDR3 is TGTGCCAGCAGTCGCGGGGCTACACGCACAGATACGCAGTATTTT. Its protein is CASSRGATRTDTQYF.

The rearrangement joins TRBV28 to TRBJ1-2; a weak D match, TRBD1 (6 bases). V dropped 3 bases and J dropped 6 bases, with 14 bases sitting between them. Germline V lookup: CDR1 MDHEN, CDR2 SYDVKM. There are 14 residues in the CDR3. CDR3 protein: CASSFSGGKDGYTF. The CDR3 bases are TGTGCCAGCAGTTTCTCGGGGGGCAAGGATGGCTACACCTTC.

Note on this clonotype: The junction does not match germline at one end; this may be a read error. The chain carries TRBV29-1 and TRBJ2-5; 7 positions agree with TRBD2. Germline V gives CDR1 SQVTM, CDR2 ANQGSEA. The CDR3 consists of 13 residues. CDR3: CSYGGTAQETRYF. In nucleotides, the CDR3 is TGCAGCTACGGGGGGACGGCCCAAGAGACCCGGTACTTC. Supplemented by reference TRBV29-1 and TRBJ2-5, the full variable domain reads SAVISQKPSRDICQRGTSLTIQCQVDSQVTMMFWYRQQPGQSLTLIATANQGSEATYESGFVIDKFPISRPNLTFSTLTVSNMSPEDSSIYLCSYGGTAQETRYFGPGTRLLVL.

The chain is built from TRBV10-3 and TRBJ2-3; 9 bases match TRBD2. Germline-derived CDR1 and CDR2 are ENHRY and SYGVKD. The CDR3 runs to 16 residues. Trimming cost V 2 bases and J 2 bases; bases outside gene matches: 5. This CDR3 is CAISEVASGDTDTQYF. For the CDR3, the DNA is TGTGCCATCAGTGAGGTGGCTAGCGGGGACACAGATACGCAGTATTTT.

This sequence joins TRBV28 and TRBJ1-2, with a weak D call TRBD1 (5 bases). V shed 6 bases and J shed 4 bases, with 15 bases lying between them. The CDR3 sequence is 14 residues long. CDR1 MDHEN and CDR2 SYDVKM come from the germline V gene. For the CDR3, the DNA is TGTGCCAGCAGCCGACCCGGGACCTCCTATGGCTACACCTTC. As protein: CASSRPGTSYGYTF.

The chain employs TRBV25-1 and TRBJ2-1, with a weak D call TRBD1 (7 bases). The V gene's germline CDR1 is MGHDK and CDR2 SYGVNS. Trimming removed 1 base at V and 6 bases at J, with 16 bases between. The CDR3 has 16 residues. The chain's CDR3 is CASSEFGQGGRNEQFF. In DNA form, the CDR3 reads TGTGCCAGCAGTGAATTTGGGCAGGGGGGCCGCAATGAGCAGTTCTTC.

The chain carries TRBV25-1 and TRBJ2-3; the match to TRBD2 covers 10 bases. V shed 4 bases and J 2 bases; nucleotides not matched to a gene: 9. CDR3 length equals 17 residues. Germline CDR1 reads MGHDK; CDR2 reads SYGVNS. The CDR3 DNA reads as TGTGCCAGCAGTGTGGCACTTCTAGCGGGGGTCACAGATACGCAGTATTTT. This gives the protein CASSVALLAGVTDTQYF.

The chain carries TRBV20-1 and TRBJ1-1, with D tentatively TRBD1 (6 bases). V was shortened by 2 bases and J by 4 bases, with 14 bases between the two germline ends. The germline CDR1 and CDR2 sequences are DFQATT and SNEGSKA (reference sequence). The CDR3 covers 14 residues. The CDR3 sequence is CSARRPPRGTEAFF. In DNA, the CDR3 is TGCAGTGCTAGACGACCCCCCAGGGGCACTGAAGCTTTCTTT.